This paragraph reports one TCR beta chain. What it recognizes is unknown. The sample belongs to a study of CD8 T cells in Susac syndrome. Overall study findings and caveats: Peak Susac CD8+ clonal expansion was seen in TEMRA cells and active patients.

V lost 4 bases to trimming and J lost 6 bases, with 16 bases between them. Per the germline V gene, CDR1 is SGDLS and CDR2 is YYNGEE. This CDR3 has 14 amino acids. RNA totalling about 0.45 to 1 ug underwent reverse transcription with random hexamers. The authors amplified TCR beta CDR3 across 54 Vbeta and 13 Jbeta using immunoSEQ multiplex PCR. TCRdb analysed the immunoSEQ multiplex PCR reads with MiXCR anew, one entry per CDR3 protein. The data show tens of thousands of distinct CDR3 sequences, 96% seen once. This receptor was identified in a human donor with Susac syndrome. The specimen sequenced was CD8+ T cells from PBMCs. The rearrangement joins TRBV9 to TRBJ1-1; weak D call: TRBD1 (5 bases). The CDR3 bases are TGTGCCAGCAGCTTCAGGGTAGTGCGGGCTGAAGCTTTCTTT. It specifies CASSFRVVRAEAFF.